These 16 T cell receptor beta chains originate from one sample sequenced in a study of shared clonotypes between healthy human individuals. Naive CD8 populations comprised CD45RO-negative cells positively selected for CCR7, excluding terminally differentiated effector memory CD45RA+ cells. Profiling relied on immunoSEQ multiplex PCR, and the TCRdb table lists in-frame clones only, not all of them. This sample has roughly 2.1 million clones, with 85% to 95% found just once. Source material: naive CD8+ T cells from PBMCs. The receptors stem from a young man in good health. Some clones in this sample may be carry-over from other donors' samples.

The J gene is TRBJ1-3, the V gene TRBV9, with 9 bases fitting TRBD1. The CDR3 sequence is 16 residues long. The V gene end was trimmed by 0 bases and the J gene end by 5 bases; junction bases not matched to a gene: 6. The germline V gene has CDR1 SGDLS and CDR2 YYNGEE. The CDR3 nucleotides are TGTGCCAGCAGCGTAGAAGGGACAGGGAGTCGAAACACCATATATTTT. Amino acids: CASSVEGTGSRNTIYF.

This chain joins TRBV7-8 and TRBJ1-2, with TRBD1 identical over 9 bases. The CDR3 is made up of 15 amino acids. CDR1 and CDR2 from the germline V gene are SGHVS and FQNEAQ. Unmatched junction bases numbered 3, after V lost 3 bases and J lost 1 base. The CDR3 spells CASSFTDRGNYGYTF. The CDR3 DNA reads as TGTGCCAGCAGCTTCACGGACAGGGGTAACTATGGCTACACCTTC.

The chain joins TRBV30 to TRBJ1-6; 10 positions agree with TRBD1. Germline lookup yields CDR1 GTSNPN and CDR2 SVGIG (reference sequence). The J segment lost 10 bases and the V segment lost 7 bases, leaving 13 bases of the junction unmatched. CDR3 length: 15 residues. CDR3 DNA: TGTGCCTCTTTGACAGGGGGCAATATCCGCTCACCCCTCCACTTT. Translated, it gives CASLTGGNIRSPLHF.

The gene calls are TRBV5-4 and TRBJ2-6; D not resolved. V was shortened by 1 base and J by 2 bases, with 7 bases between the two germline ends. This CDR3 has 15 amino acids. Germline V CDR1 and CDR2: SGHNT, YYREEE (reference sequence). In DNA, the CDR3 is TGTGCCAGCAGCTTGTGGGAACCTGGGGCCAACGTCCTGACTTTC. Translated: CASSLWEPGANVLTF.

This clone has only one observation. This CDR3 is CASSRRQGGALNEKLFF. Here the CDR3 DNA reads TGTGCCAGCAGCAGAAGACAGGGAGGTGCCCTAAATGAAAAACTGTTTTTT. The chain couples TRBV7-9 to TRBJ1-4; 7 nucleotides match TRBD1. The V gene's germline CDR1 is SEHNR and CDR2 FQNEAQ (reference sequence). The CDR3 is made up of 17 amino acids. Trimming cost V 5 bases and J 5 bases; bases outside gene matches: 14.

The V and J genes are TRBV7-3 and TRBJ2-1; 9 bases match TRBD1. In germline, CDR1 is SGHTA, CDR2 FQGTGA. The CDR3 spans 15 residues. V was clipped by 5 bases and J by 4 bases; unmatched bases: 6. The CDR3 DNA reads as TGTGCCAGCAGCCATGGGACAGGGAAATACAATGAGCAGTTCTTC. The encoded protein is CASSHGTGKYNEQFF.

The chain carries TRBV7-6 and TRBJ2-2; TRBD2 aligns across 8 bases. The germline V gene has CDR1 SGHVS and CDR2 FNYEAQ. The CDR3 totals 17 residues. Germline trimming cut 1 base from V and 1 base from J; bases unmatched to any gene: 5. CDR3 DNA: TGTGCCAGCAGCTTAGAGGCACTAGCGGAGAACACCGGGGAGCTGTTTTTT. It codes for CASSLEALAENTGELFF.

The rearrangement links TRBV15 to TRBJ1-2; 9 nucleotides align to TRBD1. The germline gives CDR1 LNHNV, CDR2 YYDKDF (reference sequence). V was pared by 5 bases and J by 2 bases, with 18 bases of the junction left unmatched. The CDR3 length is 19 residues. CDR3 DNA sequence: TGTGCCACCAGCGCCACCCGGAGGGGACAGGGAGACCAAAACTATGGCTACACCTTC. The encoded protein is CATSATRRGQGDQNYGYTF.

The J gene is TRBJ2-2, the V gene TRBV7-9, with 9 bases aligning to TRBD1. After removal of 5 bases from V and 0 bases from J, the junction contained 13 bases not matched to a gene. Germline V CDR1 and CDR2: SEHNR, FQNEAQ (reference sequence). There are 19 residues in the CDR3. The CDR3, as DNA: TGTGCCAGCAGCCCGGACAGGGGAAATATGGGTCCGAACACCGGGGAGCTGTTTTTT. Its translation is CASSPDRGNMGPNTGELFF.

The genes are TRBV28 and TRBJ2-7; possibly TRBD1 or TRBD2 for D (5 bases each). CDR1 and CDR2 (germline): MDHEN, SYDVKM. Trimming cost V 3 bases and J 3 bases, with 9 bases left between them. The CDR3 totals 13 residues. The CDR3 sequence: CASSFSGLYEQYF. CDR3 nucleotide sequence: TGTGCCAGCAGTTTCTCGGGGCTCTACGAGCAGTACTTC.

V gene TRBV28 combines with J gene TRBJ2-5; D is ambiguous. The V gene's germline CDR1 is MDHEN and CDR2 SYDVKM. CDR3 length: 19 amino acids. With 5 bases removed from V and 2 bases from J, the gap between germline ends came to 27 bases. The CDR3, as DNA: TGTGCCAGCAGTCCCCCGTTTCCGGCCGTTCGGGCAGTGCAAGAGACCCAGTACTTC. Translating gives CASSPPFPAVRAVQETQYF.

The chain couples TRBV5-1 to TRBJ2-7, with TRBD1 matching over 8 bases. The CDR3 covers 15 residues. The J segment lost 3 bases and the V segment lost 0 bases, leaving 5 bases of the junction unmatched. The V gene's germline CDR1 is SGHRS and CDR2 YFSETQ. CDR3 amino acids: CASSLGRGQDYEQYF. The CDR3 DNA reads TGCGCCAGCAGCTTGGGAAGGGGACAGGACTACGAGCAGTACTTC.

A single count supports this clone. J is TRBJ2-1 and V is TRBV6-1, with TRBD1 identical over 9 bases. The germline V gene encodes CDR1 MNHNS and CDR2 SASEGT. There are 16 residues in the CDR3. After removal of 5 bases from V and 6 bases from J, the junction contained 11 bases not matched to a gene. The CDR3 coding sequence is TGTGCCAGCAGTCAAGTCCCGGGACAGGGAGGCAATGAGCAGTTCTTC. Translating it yields CASSQVPGQGGNEQFF.

The V call is TRBV10-1, the J call TRBJ2-7; 8 bases line up with TRBD1. J lost 1 base, V lost 2 bases, and 7 bases had no gene match. The germline V gene has CDR1 WNHNN and CDR2 SYGVQD (reference sequence). There are 16 residues in the CDR3. CDR3 sequence: CASSEGQGDNSYEQYF. For the CDR3, the DNA is TGCGCCAGCAGTGAGGGACAGGGAGATAATTCCTACGAGCAGTACTTC.

The chain combines TRBV11-1 with TRBJ2-3, with D uncertain. CDR1 is SGHAT, CDR2 FQDESV, per germline (reference sequence). CDR3 size: 12 residues. The V end lost 3 bases, the J end lost 4 bases, and 5 bases lay between the germline ends. CDR3 in DNA: TGTGCCAGCAGCTTTACGGCAGATACGCAGTATTTT. It translates to CASSFTADTQYF.

The rearrangement uses TRBV19 and TRBJ2-6, with a weak D call TRBD2 (7 bases). Trimming took off 8 bases at V and 2 bases at J, with 13 bases between the two ends. In germline, CDR1 is LNHDA, CDR2 SQIVND (reference sequence). This CDR3 is built from 15 residues. CDR3 loop: CASWGGLTGANVLTF. The CDR3 coding sequence is TGTGCCAGTTGGGGGGGCCTTACTGGGGCCAACGTCCTGACTTTC. The variable domain in full, with the rest retrieved from reference TRBV19 and TRBJ2-6, is DGGITQSPKYLFRKEGQNVTLSCEQNLNHDAMYWYRQDPGQGLRLIYYSQIVNDFQKGDIAEGYSVSREKKESFPLTVTSAQKNPTAFYLCASWGGLTGANVLTFGAGSRLTVL.